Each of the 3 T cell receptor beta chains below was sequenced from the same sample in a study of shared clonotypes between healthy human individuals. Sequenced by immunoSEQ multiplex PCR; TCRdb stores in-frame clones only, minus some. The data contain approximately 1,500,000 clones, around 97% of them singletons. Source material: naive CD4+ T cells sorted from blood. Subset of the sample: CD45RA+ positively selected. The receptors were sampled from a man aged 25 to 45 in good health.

The CDR3 is CASSYSEGQPQHF. The CDR3 nucleotides read TGTGCCAGCAGTTACTCGGAGGGCCAGCCCCAGCATTTT. The chain uses TRBV6-5 and TRBJ1-5; D ambiguous. CDR1 MNHEY and CDR2 SVGAGI come from the germline V gene. V gave up 0 bases and J gave up 7 bases, with 7 bases separating them. The CDR3 has 13 amino acids.

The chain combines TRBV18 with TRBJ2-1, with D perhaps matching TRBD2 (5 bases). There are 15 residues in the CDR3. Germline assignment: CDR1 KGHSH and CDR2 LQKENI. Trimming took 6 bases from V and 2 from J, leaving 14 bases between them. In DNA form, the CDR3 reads TGTGCCAGCTCCGGTGGGAGCTTGGCCTACAATGAGCAGTTCTTC. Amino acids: CASSGGSLAYNEQFF.

CDR3 region: CASSLVAGHGYTF. Here the CDR3 DNA reads TGTGCCAGCAGCCTTGTAGCCGGCCATGGCTACACCTTC. V and J are TRBV6-1 and TRBJ1-2; D is undetermined. The CDR3 is 13 amino acids. Germline V CDR1 and CDR2: MNHNS, SASEGT. Trimming shortened V by 6 bases and J by 6 bases, and 14 bases separated the two germline ends.